A selection of T cell receptor beta chains follows, all from one sample in a study of blood T cell repertoires in COVID-19. The assay was immunoSEQ multiplex PCR, and TCRdb's table has in-frame clones only and misses some. There are about 98,000 clones in the sample; 70% to 80% occur only once, and around 22% lies in the top ten. The sample taken for sequencing was peripheral blood. The receptors were sampled from a man between 65 and 85 years old with acute or convalescent COVID-19. Each CDR3 is given with its conserved first and last residue. The order of the fields is V gene, J gene, clone size, D gene, CDR3 protein, CDR3 DNA. A D gene is named only where the DNA matches it firmly. Where a row states a size, it is once, few, many or the class of an expanded clone; other rows omit it.

>TRBV6-2/TRBV6-3|TRBJ2-7|many|TRBD2
CASSYRDLAGGNSYEQYF
TGTGCCAGCAGTTACCGAGACTTAGCGGGAGGGAACTCCTACGAGCAGTACTTC
>TRBV4-1|TRBJ2-7|NA|TRBD1
CASSLTGTGGIEQYF
TGCGCCAGCAGCCTCACCGGGACAGGGGGGATCGAGCAGTACTTC
>TRBV6-1|TRBJ2-2|NA|TRBD2
CASSEVAGGPWGGELFF
TGTGCCAGCAGTGAGGTAGCGGGAGGGCCCTGGGGCGGGGAGCTGTTTTTT
>TRBV9|TRBJ2-6|NA|NA
CASSVGLSSGANVLTF
TGTGCCAGCAGCGTGGGACTGAGCTCTGGGGCCAACGTCCTGACTTTC
>TRBV29-1|TRBJ1-1|NA|NA
CSVETQDTEAFF
TGCAGCGTTGAAACACAGGACACTGAAGCTTTCTTT
>TRBV19|TRBJ2-1|NA|NA
CASSMTTYNEQFF
TGTGCCAGTAGTATGACTACCTACAATGAGCAGTTCTTC
>TRBV5-1|TRBJ1-6|NA|NA
CASSLRQAYNSPLHF
TGCGCCAGCAGCTTACGACAGGCATATAATTCACCCCTCCACTTT
>TRBV4-2|TRBJ2-5|NA|NA
CASSQAPGSEETQYF
TGTGCCAGCAGCCAAGCTCCCGGGAGCGAAGAGACCCAGTACTTC
>TRBV29-1|TRBJ2-7|NA|NA
CSVGQLDSYEQYF
TGCAGCGTTGGACAGTTAGACTCCTACGAGCAGTACTTC
>TRBV5-1|TRBJ1-6|NA|TRBD1
CASSPDPTGVNSPLHF
TGCGCCAGCAGCCCAGACCCGACAGGGGTCAATTCACCCCTCCACTTT
>TRBV5-1|TRBJ2-3|NA|TRBD1
CASSPGQGGTDTQYF
TGCGCCAGCAGCCCTGGACAGGGAGGCACAGATACGCAGTATTTT
>TRBV5-1|TRBJ2-1|NA|TRBD2
CASSPGLAGEGEQFF
TGCGCCAGCAGCCCAGGACTAGCGGGAGAGGGCGAGCAGTTCTTC
>TRBV6-5|TRBJ2-1|NA|TRBD2
CASSYGGGSYNEQFF
TGTGCCAGCAGTTACGGGGGGGGCTCCTACAATGAGCAGTTCTTC
>TRBV9|TRBJ2-1|once|NA
CASSATASEQFF
TGTGCCAGCAGCGCGACTGCGAGTGAGCAGTTCTTC
>TRBV28|TRBJ2-3|once|NA
CASTDRRSQYF
TGTGCCAGCACCGACCGCAGGTCGCAGTATTTT
>TRBV5-1|TRBJ2-7|NA|TRBD1
CASSLSTGDEQYF
TGCGCCAGCAGCTTGTCTACAGGGGACGAGCAGTACTTC
>TRBV7-2|TRBJ1-4|few|NA
CASSLTATNEKLFF
TGTGCCAGCAGCTTGACAGCAACTAATGAAAAACTGTTTTTT
>TRBV4-1|TRBJ1-2|once|TRBD1
CASSQQQGAQGYGYTF
TGCGCCAGCAGCCAACAACAGGGGGCGCAGGGCTATGGCTACACCTTC
>TRBV28|TRBJ2-7|NA|TRBD2
CASIMTGLAPYEQYF
TGTGCCAGCATTATGACGGGACTAGCGCCCTACGAGCAGTACTTC
>TRBV5-1|TRBJ2-1|NA|TRBD2
CASSNLLAGGENEQFF
TGCGCCAGCAGCAACCTACTAGCGGGAGGCGAGAATGAGCAGTTCTTC
>TRBV5-4|TRBJ2-7|NA|TRBD2
CASSWILAGGHSYEQYF
TGTGCCAGCAGCTGGATTCTAGCGGGAGGGCACTCCTACGAGCAGTACTTC
>TRBV4-2|TRBJ2-7|NA|TRBD2
CASSQEIAGVYEQYF
TGTGCCAGCAGCCAAGAGATAGCGGGAGTGTACGAGCAGTACTTC
>TRBV4-1|TRBJ2-3|once|NA
CASSQDRVGVAQRIFTDTQYF
TGCGCCAGCAGCCAAGATCGGGTAGGAGTAGCGCAACGTATCTTCACAGATACGCAGTATTTT
>TRBV9|TRBJ2-3|NA|TRBD2
CASSVDGLAVPGTQYF
TGTGCCAGCAGCGTAGATGGACTAGCGGTCCCGGGTACGCAGTATTTT
>TRBV12-3/TRBV12-4|TRBJ2-2|few|NA
CASRTANTGELFF
TGTGCCAGCAGGACTGCGAACACCGGGGAGCTGTTTTTT
>TRBV28|TRBJ2-7|NA|TRBD1
CASSRQGFYEQYF
TGTGCCAGCAGCCGACAGGGCTTCTACGAGCAGTACTTC
>TRBV19|TRBJ2-5|NA|NA
CASSMDQWRETQYF
TGTGCCAGTAGTATGGATCAGTGGAGAGAGACCCAGTACTTC
>TRBV11-2|TRBJ2-1|NA|NA
CASSSGIYNEQFF
TGTGCCAGCAGCTCCGGGATCTACAATGAGCAGTTCTTC
>TRBV4-3|TRBJ1-3|NA|NA
CASSQEVAEPIYF
TGCGCCAGCAGCCAAGAGGTAGCAGAGCCAATATATTTT
>TRBV24-1|TRBJ1-5|NA|NA
CATSSGGYQPQHF
TGTGCCACCAGTAGCGGGGGGTATCAGCCCCAGCATTTT
>TRBV19|TRBJ2-1|once|TRBD2
CASSTRTGLAGRYEQFF
TGTGCCAGTAGTACACGGACAGGACTAGCGGGACGGTATGAGCAGTTCTTC
>TRBV2|TRBJ1-2|NA|TRBD1
CASRSGTGGGYTF
TGTGCCAGCAGGTCCGGGACAGGGGGAGGCTACACCTTC
>TRBV30|TRBJ1-1|NA|TRBD1
CAWSGWDRMNTEAFF
TGTGCCTGGAGTGGTTGGGACAGGATGAACACTGAAGCTTTCTTT
>TRBV5-8|TRBJ2-1|NA|TRBD2
CASSFRSKRGTFPSYNEQFF
TGTGCCAGCAGCTTCAGATCAAAGCGGGGTACCTTTCCCTCCTACAATGAGCAGTTCTTC
>TRBV27|TRBJ2-4|NA|TRBD2
CASRTSGSWNIQYF
TGTGCCAGCAGGACTAGCGGGAGCTGGAACATTCAGTACTTC
>TRBV28|TRBJ1-5|once|TRBD1
CASSFPGQGARQPQHF
TGTGCCAGCAGTTTCCCGGGACAGGGGGCAAGGCAGCCCCAGCATTTT
>TRBV5-1|TRBJ1-4|few|TRBD1
CASSLEWTGAREKLFF
TGCGCCAGCAGCTTGGAGTGGACAGGGGCCAGGGAAAAACTGTTTTTT
>TRBV5-1|TRBJ2-7|NA|TRBD2
CASSWAGTSGYEQYF
TGCGCCAGCAGCTGGGCCGGGACTAGCGGCTACGAGCAGTACTTC
>TRBV5-6|TRBJ2-7|NA|TRBD1
CASSFGTGVYEQYF
TGTGCCAGCAGCTTCGGGACAGGTGTCTACGAGCAGTACTTC